This T cell receptor beta chain was captured by sequencing in a study of blood T cell repertoires in COVID-19. Study summary: Some COVID-19 samples were acute and others convalescent; all came from the United States, Italy and Spain. PBMCs, B-cell-depleted T cells, or T cells were the source of the cDNA or gDNA that made up the material.

Germline V CDR1 and CDR2: SGHNT, YENEEA. V was cut by 5 bases and J by 2 bases, with 14 bases left in between. This CDR3 is built from 15 residues. Some clones are missing from TCRdb's copy, which holds only in-frame ones; the method was immunoSEQ multiplex PCR. The sample carries approximately 150,000 clones, around 87% recorded once. This clone was seen once. The sequenced sample consisted of peripheral blood. The rearrangement links TRBV11-3 to TRBJ2-3; maybe TRBD2 (6 bases). The TCR was taken from a middle-aged man who had recovered from COVID-19. The CDR3 region is CASSLTGLLTDTQYF. CDR3 DNA sequence: TGTGCCAGCAGCCTCACGGGACTCCTCACAGATACGCAGTATTTT.